Listed here is a single TCR beta chain. Its antigen is as yet unknown. Sequencing was performed with immunoSEQ multiplex PCR; in TCRdb, only in-frame clones are kept and a portion is missing. Of 250,000 to 300,000 clones listed, around 93% are singletons. These data belong to a study of T cell responses to AZD1222 COVID-19 vaccine. General study findings and limits: Per reports, nearly half of all spike-specific TCRs target regions that are unmutated in variants.

The germline V gene has CDR1 SNHLY and CDR2 FYNNEI. The CDR3 consists of 15 residues. V was pared by 6 bases and J by 3 bases, with 17 bases between. The sequencing here drew on peripheral blood, taken 28 days after the second AZD1222 dose. This TCR was recovered from an adult who received the AZD1222 COVID-19 vaccine. This rearrangement joins TRBV2 to TRBJ2-5; D may be TRBD1 (5 bases). CDR3 amino acids: CASRPLLEDKETQYF. In nucleotides, the CDR3 is TGTGCCAGCAGGCCCCTATTAGAGGACAAAGAGACCCAGTACTTC.